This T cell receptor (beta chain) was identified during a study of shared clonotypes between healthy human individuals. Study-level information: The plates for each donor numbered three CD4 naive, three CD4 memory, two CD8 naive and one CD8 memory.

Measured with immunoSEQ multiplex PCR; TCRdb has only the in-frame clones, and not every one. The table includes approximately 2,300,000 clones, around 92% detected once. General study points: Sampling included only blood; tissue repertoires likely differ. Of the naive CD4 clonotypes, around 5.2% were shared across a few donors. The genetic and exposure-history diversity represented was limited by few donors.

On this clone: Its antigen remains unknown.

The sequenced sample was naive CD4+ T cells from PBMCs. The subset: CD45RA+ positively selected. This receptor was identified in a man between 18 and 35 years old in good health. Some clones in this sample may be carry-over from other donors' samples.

CDR3 protein: CASSLVSGTSVYNEQFF. DNA of the CDR3: TGTGCCAGCTCACTGGTATCCGGGACTAGCGTTTACAATGAGCAGTTCTTC. The chain uses TRBV18 and TRBJ2-1; 10 bases align to TRBD2. V lost 4 bases and J lost 4; bases outside the gene matches: 10. Germline assignment: CDR1 KGHSH and CDR2 LQKENI. CDR3 length: 17 residues.